In this sample, the clone carrying this T cell receptor beta chain is large (0.1 to 1%). No antigen is known for it. This record belongs to a study of tissue T cells after allogeneic stem cell transplantation. Findings and limits, study-wide: Tissue-detected TCR repertoire was only partly captured by blood and spleen T cells.

The CDR3 length is 13 residues. Trimming shortened V by 5 bases and J by 0 bases, and 8 bases separated the two germline ends. Germline V gene data show CDR1 as GTSNPN and CDR2 as SVGIG (reference sequence). Using immunoSEQ multiplex PCR, the repertoire was profiled, and TCRdb retains in-frame clones only, with some absent. The sample lists thousands of clones, 55% to 65% occurring once. GI sites, liver, skin and spleen were taken after median 9.75 post-mortem hours. The source was tissue from the jejunum, collected at autopsy. The sequence was obtained from a male donor at least 60 years old with lung cancer. This chain joins TRBV30 and TRBJ2-1, with no clear D. The CDR3 reads CAWGENSYNEQFF. The CDR3 region has the DNA TGTGCCTGGGGTGAAAACTCCTACAATGAGCAGTTCTTC.